Listed here are 16 T cell receptor beta chains from one sample, sequenced in a study of beta chain features in type 1 diabetes. Every isolated RNA sample was fully reverse transcribed, so sequencing captured expressed TCRB transcripts. The assay was immunoSEQ multiplex PCR, and TCRdb's table has in-frame clones only and misses some. The sample holds 300,000 to 350,000 clones, approximately 13% seen once. Study-wide results and caveats: Shorter TCRB CDR3s, moderately but significantly so, were found in Type 1 diabetes patients in all four CD4+ subsets.

Their cognate antigens are unknown. Sequencing was done on a sample of naive CD4+ T cells from blood. These receptors all stem from a woman under 30 with type 1 diabetes.

This clone was counted between two and nine times. The chain uses TRBV29-1 and TRBJ2-1; tentatively, D is TRBD1 (6 bases). V shed 4 bases and J shed 3 bases, with 10 bases lying between them. The length of the CDR3 is 13 residues. Per germline, CDR1 SQVTM and CDR2 ANQGSEA. In DNA form, the CDR3 reads TGCAGCGTTGGGACAGAGTACTACAATGAGCAGTTCTTC. It yields the protein CSVGTEYYNEQFF.

This chain connects TRBV5-1 to TRBJ2-3, with D unclear. This CDR3 has 15 residues. Trimming took 4 bases from V and 2 from J, leaving 14 bases between them. CDR1 and CDR2 (germline): SGHRS, YFSETQ. CDR3 amino acids: CASSPNIVNTDTQYF. CDR3 nucleotides: TGCGCCAGCAGCCCAAACATCGTCAACACAGATACGCAGTATTTT.

V usage is TRBV2 and J usage is TRBJ1-5; D is perhaps TRBD1 (5 bases). The CDR3 has 13 amino acids. Germline assignment: CDR1 SNHLY and CDR2 FYNNEI. Trimming cost V 1 base and J 4 bases, with 5 bases left between them. The CDR3 here is CASSEGQNQPQHF. In nucleotides, the CDR3 is TGTGCCAGCAGTGAAGGACAGAATCAGCCCCAGCATTTT.

The V and J genes are TRBV27 and TRBJ2-2, with TRBD2 identical over 11 bases. This CDR3 contains 16 residues. CDR1 is MNHEY and CDR2 is SMNVEV in the germline V gene (reference sequence). V shed 5 bases, J shed 1 base, and the junction held 3 bases outside the gene matches. The CDR3 bases are TGTGCCAGCAGTCCCGGGACTAGCGGGAACACCGGGGAGCTGTTTTTT. Its protein is CASSPGTSGNTGELFF.

V usage is TRBV5-4 and J usage is TRBJ2-7, with 13 bases fitting TRBD2. The CDR3 contains 16 residues. After removal of 4 bases from V and 1 base from J, the junction contained 5 bases not matched to a gene. Per germline, CDR1 SGHNT and CDR2 YYREEE (reference sequence). CDR3 in DNA: TGTGCCAGCAGCACGGGACTAGCGGGAAGTTCCTACGAGCAGTACTTC. It encodes CASSTGLAGSSYEQYF.

This clone showed up just a few times. V gene TRBV2 combines with J gene TRBJ2-1, with 11 positions matching TRBD2. Looked up from germline, CDR1 is SNHLY and CDR2 is FYNNEI. V gave up 8 bases and J gave up 6 bases; unmatched junction bases: 9. CDR3 length equals 15 residues. This chain's CDR3 is CASSSGTSGINEQFF. In DNA form, the CDR3 reads TGTGCCAGCTCCTCCGGGACTAGCGGAATCAATGAGCAGTTCTTC.

This clone has a handful of counts. The chain combines TRBV2 with TRBJ2-6; 8 bases agree with TRBD2. The CDR3 runs 18 residues. With V trimmed by 5 bases and J by 0 bases, 9 bases remained unmatched. Germline V gives CDR1 SNHLY, CDR2 FYNNEI. CDR3 region: CASSLRGGRLSGANVLTF. The DNA of the CDR3 is TGTGCCAGCAGTCTCCGCGGCGGGAGGCTCTCTGGGGCCAACGTCCTGACTTTC.

Concerning this clone: The sample holds other DNA sequences that translate to the same CDR3. The chain couples TRBV5-1 to TRBJ2-3, with TRBD2 identical over 8 bases. There are 15 residues in the CDR3. V trimming: 4 bases; J trimming: 3 bases; junction bases outside the gene matches: 7. Germline V gene data show CDR1 as SGHRS and CDR2 as YFSETQ. CDR3: CASSRVGLVTDTQYF. The DNA of the CDR3 is TGCGCCAGCAGCCGGGTGGGACTAGTGACAGATACGCAGTATTTT.

The CDR3 nucleotides read TGTGCCTGGAGTCCTTACTTTGAGCAGTTCTTC. It specifies CAWSPYFEQFF. The chain recombines TRBV30 with TRBJ2-1; D unclear. Deletions cut 2 bases from V and 9 bases from J, with 8 bases between. The CDR3 is made up of 11 amino acids. CDR1 and CDR2 from the germline V gene are GTSNPN and SVGIG (reference sequence).

The DNA for the CDR3 is TGTGCCAGCAGTTTAGGGCGAAGCAATCAGCCCCAGCATTTT. Translation: CASSLGRSNQPQHF. This rearrangement joins TRBV28 to TRBJ1-5; no reliable D call. The CDR3 covers 14 residues. Germline values: CDR1 MDHEN, CDR2 SYDVKM. V was clipped by 2 bases and J by 1 base, with 6 bases between them.

The rearrangement joins TRBV6-1 to TRBJ2-3; possibly TRBD1 for D (6 bases). Germline V gives CDR1 MNHNS, CDR2 SASEGT. The CDR3 loop spans 14 amino acids. The V gene lost 6 bases and the J gene lost 0 bases, with 10 bases spanning the gap. This chain's CDR3 is CASRRQVSTDTQYF. CDR3 sequence (DNA): TGTGCCAGCAGAAGACAGGTTAGCACAGATACGCAGTATTTT.

The chain joins TRBV2 to TRBJ2-7; weak D call: TRBD1 (6 bases). Trimming left V 10 bases short and J 2 bases short, with 12 bases between. Per germline, CDR1 SNHLY and CDR2 FYNNEI. This CDR3 is built from 12 residues. The CDR3, as DNA: TGTGCCACAACCAGGGGTCCCTACGAGCAGTACTTC. It specifies CATTRGPYEQYF.

This clone came up a few times. The chain has TRBV7-2 and TRBJ2-7, with 10 bases aligning to TRBD1. Unmatched junction bases numbered 7, after V lost 2 bases and J lost 3 bases. CDR3 length: 16 residues. Germline lookup yields CDR1 SGHTA and CDR2 FQGNSA. CDR3 in amino acids: CASSLSGTGAGYEQYF. CDR3 sequence (DNA): TGTGCCAGCAGCTTATCCGGGACAGGGGCCGGCTACGAGCAGTACTTC.

The chain uses TRBV7-8 and TRBJ2-7; perhaps TRBD1 as D (5 bases). CDR1 is SGHVS and CDR2 is FQNEAQ in the germline V gene. The V and J ends lost 0 bases and 3 bases respectively, with 9 bases between them. CDR3 length equals 14 residues. This CDR3 reads CASSLARTNYEQYV. In nucleotides, the CDR3 is TGTGCCAGCAGCTTAGCCCGGACAAACTACGAGCAGTACGTC.

This clone was picked up a small number of times. V gene TRBV5-4 combines with J gene TRBJ2-3, with a weak D call TRBD2 (6 bases). CDR1 is SGHNT and CDR2 is YYREEE in the germline V gene (reference sequence). Trimming took off 2 bases at V and 1 base at J, with 14 bases between the two ends. This CDR3 spans 16 amino acids. CDR3 protein: CASSFGFSGRTDTQYF. In DNA, the CDR3 is TGTGCCAGCAGCTTCGGGTTTAGCGGACGCACAGATACGCAGTATTTT.

This clone has just a few counts. The chain combines TRBV7-8 with TRBJ1-4; D call uncertain. The germline V and J ends were trimmed by 2 bases and 6 bases, with 10 bases remaining between them. The germline V gene encodes CDR1 SGHVS and CDR2 FQNEAQ. The CDR3 runs 14 residues. The CDR3: CASSLLTEYEKLFF. The CDR3 region has the DNA TGTGCCAGCAGCTTACTAACCGAATATGAAAAACTGTTTTTT. The full variable domain, completed using reference TRBV7-8 and TRBJ1-4, is GAGVSQSPRYKVAKRGQDVALRCDPISGHVSLFWYQQALGQGPEFLTYFQNEAQLDKSGLPSDRFFAERPEGSVSTLKIQRTQQEDSAVYLCASSLLTEYEKLFFGSGTQLSVL.